This T cell receptor beta chain is from a study of blood T cell repertoires in COVID-19. Overall study: Collection of acute and convalescent COVID-19 samples took place in the United States, Italy and Spain. PBMCs, B-cell-depleted T cells, or T cells provided the cDNA or gDNA that made up the material.

The CDR3 has 15 amino acids. Germline lookup yields CDR1 SEHNR and CDR2 FQNEAQ (reference sequence). V lost 4 bases, J lost 4 bases, and 17 bases lay in between. Under the authors' procedure: Estimates of nucleated cell counts were drawn from the amplification of reference gene primers. Measured with immunoSEQ multiplex PCR; TCRdb has only the in-frame clones, and not every one. Clone size and the V and J calls come from that table; the DNA yielded D and trimming. The sample lists roughly 39,000 clones, less than 85% occurring once. This clonotype was sampled from a man aged 70-80 years with acute or convalescent COVID-19. The sample comprised peripheral blood. The gene calls are TRBV7-9 and TRBJ2-7; maybe TRBD1 (5 bases). The CDR3 sequence is CASSSDTGPPYEQYF. The CDR3 DNA follows: TGTGCCAGCAGCTCGGACACAGGCCCACCTTACGAGCAGTACTTC.